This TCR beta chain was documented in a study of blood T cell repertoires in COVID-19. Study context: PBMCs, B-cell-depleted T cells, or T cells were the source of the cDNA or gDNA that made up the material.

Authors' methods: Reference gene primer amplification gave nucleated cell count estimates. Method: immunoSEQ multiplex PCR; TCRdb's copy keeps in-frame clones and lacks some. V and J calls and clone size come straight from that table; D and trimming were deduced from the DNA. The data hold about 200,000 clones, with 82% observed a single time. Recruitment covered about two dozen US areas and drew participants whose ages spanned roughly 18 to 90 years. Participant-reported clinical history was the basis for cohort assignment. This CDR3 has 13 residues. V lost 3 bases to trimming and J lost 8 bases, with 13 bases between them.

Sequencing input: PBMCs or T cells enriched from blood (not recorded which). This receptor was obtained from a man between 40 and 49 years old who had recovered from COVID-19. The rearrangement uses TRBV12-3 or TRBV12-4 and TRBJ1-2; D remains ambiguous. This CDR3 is CASSFPLGQGYTF. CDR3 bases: TGTGCCAGCAGTTTTCCTCTCGGTCAAGGCTACACCTTC.